The present entry profiles one TCR beta chain with its context. Original methodology: Nucleated cell number was recorded as an estimate derived from reference gene primer amplification. TCRdb keeps only in-frame clones here, not all; method: immunoSEQ multiplex PCR. That table is the source of V, J and clone size, and D and trimming were worked out from the DNA. The table records over 200,000 clones, 60% to 75% of them present only once. The sample is drawn from a study of blood T cell repertoires in COVID-19. The wider study: Acute and convalescent COVID-19 samples came from the United States, Italy and Spain. Sources were T cells, B-cell-depleted T cells, or PBMCs; the material itself was cDNA or gDNA.

From germline, CDR1 is SQVTM and CDR2 ANQGSEA. This CDR3 is built from 13 residues. V was trimmed by 1 base and J by 6 bases, leaving 9 bases between them. The sequencing sample was made of peripheral blood. This rearrangement joins TRBV29-1 to TRBJ2-2; D is possibly TRBD1 (6 bases). This sequence was found in a woman of 80 years or more with acute or convalescent COVID-19. CDR3 coding DNA: TGCAGCGTTGAAGGGCAGGGGTCCGGGGAGCTGTTTTTT. Protein product: CSVEGQGSGELFF.